The clone carrying this T cell receptor beta chain was recorded a few times. Germline V gives CDR1 LGHDT, CDR2 YNNKEL (reference sequence). This CDR3 has 11 amino acids. The sample belongs to a study of blood T cells in healthy people across ages. The overall study: Template-switching capture recovered about one barcoded beta molecule per two T cells.

Extraction yielded at least 6 micrograms of total RNA per sample. The second PCR ran roughly 6 to 12 cycles with a sample-barcoded 5' primer and J-beta primers. Individual samples furnished no less than 3 million CDR3-containing paired-end reads apiece. Via MiXCR, TCRdb re-called the 5' RACE reads, giving one row per CDR3 protein. Among over 600,000 distinct CDR3 sequences listed, around 21% were seen once. What was sequenced was blood. This clonotype originated in a man in his 70s in good health. The chain combines TRBV3-1 with TRBJ2-5; D is unclear. The end of the DNA fits TRBJ2-1 better, so the J call may be wrong. CDR3 DNA: TGTGCCAGCAGCCAAGTTACTGAGCAGTTCTTC. Translation: CASSQVTEQFF.